The following is a T cell receptor beta chain sequence with its context. Its antigen is still unknown. Per-base quality was not reported, and no clone a single base away is much larger than it. Libraries were built with the immunoSEQ multiplex PCR assay. In a multiplexed PCR, the TR loci were amplified; reverse primers were designed against J gene segments, whereas forward primers were designed against V gene segments. The amplified CDR3 regions were sequenced using the Illumina HiSeq System. Under the source paper's analysis protocol: Closely related reads were merged with a nearest-neighbour algorithm so that PCR and sequencing errors were removed and data were collapsed into unique sequences. Repertoires were summarised by clonality and by T cell density, defined as TR molecules per amount of genomic DNA input. Public TRs were defined as CDR3 amino acid sequences in at least 80% of unsorted samples, then tested for differential abundance between coeliac and control samples. Disease-group differences in clonality and density were tested with Kruskal-Wallis tests followed by Dunn post-tests. In TCRdb, the immuneACCESS table is reduced to in-frame sequences with V and J assigned. These tables do not hold every clone; where another copy was compared, an unresolved V gene accounts for under half, and the others remain unexplained. V, J and clone size derive from that table, while D and trimming were established from the DNA sequence. This sample lists about 8,000 clones; 45% to 60% were detected once. Around 9.5% of the sample is in the top ten clones.

This record comes from a study of coeliac disease (dated by TCRdb to between 2021 and 2024). Study-level background: Coeliac patients were categorised as having newly diagnosed active disease, refractory coeliac disease type I, or disease controlled by a gluten-free diet. Refractory coeliac disease type I meant no response to a gluten-free diet for more than 12 months, together with immunophenotypically normal intraepithelial cells. High-resolution HLA typing was unavailable, so biased TRBV7-2 usage was queried as a proof of principle. Next-generation sequencing of rearranged TRB and TRG CDR3 regions was used on small intestinal lymphocyte fractions taken from coeliac and non-coeliac patients. The goal was to describe the TR repertoires of small intestinal T cells in active coeliac disease, in refractory type I coeliac disease, and in coeliac disease treated with a gluten-free diet. A total of around 30 patients were included in the full study, of whom some 22 had serologically confirmed coeliac disease and 8 were controls with non-small intestinal disorders. TRB sequencing succeeded for samples from around 27 subjects, including 20 to 25 paired bulk unsorted intraepithelial and lamina propria cell samples. What the work shows at the level of the full study, not this receptor alone: TRB repertoires were largely private; most amino acid sequences were unique to one sample, and V-gene usage did not differ significantly by disease group. TRB and TRG repertoires of active coeliac intraepithelial and lamina propria samples showed lower clonality than controls, suggesting recruitment of diverse T cells. High-purity fractions were not obtained when intraepithelial cells were separated from lamina propria cells, so cross-contamination between compartments was possible. In the authors' view, the approach was unsuitable for unbiased detection of gliadin-specific T cells, since gliadin-specific T cells are scarce and rarely shared between patients.

Aliquots of fewer than 650,000 cells were frozen in DMSO/FBS in liquid nitrogen, and a single aliquot per fraction was used for sequencing. All 30 or so patients in the study underwent endoscopy and small intestinal biopsy. Intraepithelial cells were released by stirring biopsies for one hour at 37°C in RPMI containing EGTA, MgCl2 and 1% FBS. Genomic DNA was extracted from frozen unsorted cell fractions using the Qiagen DNeasy blood extraction kit. At the junction V is shortened by 6 bases and J by 0 bases; bases outside the gene matches: 12. Spanning cysteine to phenylalanine, the CDR3 consists of 18 amino acids. Left in the record is the CDR3 DNA by itself, 54 bases read in frame from the first base. In the germline V gene, CDR1 corresponds to SGHVS and CDR2 to FNYEAQ.

The chain employs TRBV7-6 and TRBJ2-1; TRBD2 lines up with 9 middle nucleotides. The sequenced material came from intraepithelial lymphocytes from the gut. The cell subset or site label for this specimen denotes: intraepithelial cell (IEC) fraction of small intestinal biopsy. The clonotype was recovered from a woman aged 55-69 years with celiac disease. The DNA sequence reads TGTGCCAGCAGGAGAGGGCTAGCGGGATACTCCTCCTACAATGAGCAGTTCTTC. Its translation is CASRRGLAGYSSYNEQFF.